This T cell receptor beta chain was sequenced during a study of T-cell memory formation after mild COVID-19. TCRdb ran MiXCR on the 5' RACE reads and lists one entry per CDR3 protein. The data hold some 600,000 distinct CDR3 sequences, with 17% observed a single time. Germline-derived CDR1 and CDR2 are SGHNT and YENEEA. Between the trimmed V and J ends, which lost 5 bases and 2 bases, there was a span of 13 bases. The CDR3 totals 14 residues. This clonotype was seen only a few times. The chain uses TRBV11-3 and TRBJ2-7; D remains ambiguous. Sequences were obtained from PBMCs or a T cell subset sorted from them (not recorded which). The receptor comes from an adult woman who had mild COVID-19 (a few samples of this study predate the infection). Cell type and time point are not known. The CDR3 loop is CASSPLGPAYEQYF. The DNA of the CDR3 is TGTGCCAGCAGCCCCCTCGGGCCAGCCTACGAGCAGTACTTC.